Each of the 14 T cell receptor beta chains below was sequenced from the same sample in a study of blood T cell repertoires in COVID-19. Clones were read by immunoSEQ multiplex PCR, and TCRdb kept only the in-frame ones, dropping some. This sample has around 190,000 clones; around 90% occur once, and the top ten carry about 9.4%. Sequenced material: PBMCs or T cells enriched from blood (not recorded which). These receptors all stem from a woman aged 18-29 years who had recovered from COVID-19.

The chain joins TRBV28 to TRBJ2-7; a possible D gene is TRBD1 (6 bases). V was pared by 3 bases and J by 6 bases, with 18 bases between. CDR3 length: 15 residues. Per germline, CDR1 MDHEN and CDR2 SYDVKM. The chain's CDR3 is CASSLELGQAREQYF. The CDR3 coding sequence is TGTGCCAGCAGTTTGGAGTTGGGACAAGCGCGCGAGCAGTACTTC.

The V gene is TRBV10-3, the J gene TRBJ2-2; D not resolved. Trimming cost V 10 bases and J 1 base, with 4 bases left between them. Germline V gene data show CDR1 as ENHRY and CDR2 as SYGVKD. The CDR3 runs to 11 residues. CDR3 region: CATQNTGELFF. In nucleotides, the CDR3 is TGTGCCACACAGAACACCGGGGAGCTGTTTTTT.

The chain carries TRBV28 and TRBJ2-3; a possible D gene is TRBD1 (6 bases). Germline loops: CDR1 MDHEN, CDR2 SYDVKM. The CDR3 is 13 amino acids. V lost 4 bases to trimming and J lost 7 bases, with 12 bases between them. The CDR3 sequence: CASSSGTTYTQYF. For the CDR3, the DNA is TGTGCCAGCAGTTCCGGGACAACATATACGCAGTATTTT.

The V call is TRBV29-1, the J call TRBJ1-1; a possible D gene is TRBD1 (6 bases). V lost 2 bases, J lost 7 bases, and 20 bases lay in between. CDR3 length equals 15 residues. In germline, CDR1 is SQVTM, CDR2 ANQGSEA. The CDR3 DNA reads TGCAGCGTTGAATTATTTAACAGCCTAGGGGGTGAAGCTTTCTTT. This encodes CSVELFNSLGGEAFF. Filled out from reference TRBV29-1 and TRBJ1-1, the complete variable domain reads SAVISQKPSRDICQRGTSLTIQCQVDSQVTMMFWYRQQPGQSLTLIATANQGSEATYESGFVIDKFPISRPNLTFSTLTVSNMSPEDSSIYLCSVELFNSLGGEAFFGQGTRLTVV.

This sequence joins TRBV27 and TRBJ2-7, with 8 nucleotides matching TRBD1. The CDR3 loop spans 14 amino acids. Germline V gene lookup returns CDR1 MNHEY and CDR2 SMNVEV (reference sequence). V trimming: 5 bases; J trimming: 2 bases; junction bases outside the gene matches: 5. Here the CDR3 DNA reads TGTGCCAGCAGTACCGGACAGGGCACCTACGAGCAGTACTTC. Encoded protein: CASSTGQGTYEQYF.

The chain is built from TRBV7-3 and TRBJ2-3, with D hard to call. Germline V lookup: CDR1 SGHTA, CDR2 FQGTGA. This CDR3 has 13 amino acids. V lost 2 bases to trimming and J lost 4 bases, with 7 bases between them. CDR3 protein: CASSLYGPDTQYF. CDR3 DNA: TGTGCCAGCAGCTTATATGGCCCAGATACGCAGTATTTT. Based on the CDR3 plus reference TRBV7-3 and TRBJ2-3, the full variable domain is GAGVSQTPSNKVTEKGKYVELRCDPISGHTALYWYRQSLGQGPEFLIYFQGTGAADDSGLPNDRFFAVRPEGSVSTLKIQRTERGDSAVYLCASSLYGPDTQYFGPGTRLTVL.

The J gene is TRBJ1-4, the V gene TRBV6-5; 9 bases agree with TRBD1. CDR1 and CDR2 from the germline V gene are MNHEY and SVGAGI. The CDR3 has 14 residues. J was trimmed by 6 bases and V by 6 bases; bases with no gene match: 5. Here the CDR3 reads CASRRDRADEKLFF. CDR3 DNA: TGTGCCAGCAGAAGGGACAGGGCAGATGAAAAACTGTTTTTT.

The CDR3 region is CASSLSGTSGNTIYF. CDR3 bases: TGTGCCAGCAGTTTATCAGGTACCTCTGGAAACACCATATATTTT. V is TRBV28 and J is TRBJ1-3; unclear D gene. V shed 1 base and J shed 0 bases, with 7 bases lying between them. The germline V gene encodes CDR1 MDHEN and CDR2 SYDVKM. This CDR3 has 15 residues. Using reference TRBV28 and TRBJ1-3 for the parts outside the CDR3, the full variable domain is DVKVTQSSRYLVKRTGEKVFLECVQDMDHENMFWYRQDPGLGLRLIYFSYDVKMKEKGDIPEGYSVSREKKERFSLILESASTNQTSMYLCASSLSGTSGNTIYFGEGSWLTVV.

The chain links TRBV7-6 to TRBJ1-1; 7 bases are a match to TRBD1. The germline gives CDR1 SGHVS, CDR2 FNYEAQ. V trimming: 5 bases; J trimming: 5 bases; junction bases outside the gene matches: 8. The CDR3 is 14 amino acids. CDR3 bases: TGTGCCAGCAGCCCTAACAGGGGTAGGACTGAAGCTTTCTTT. Protein product: CASSPNRGRTEAFF.

The V gene is TRBV4-1, the J gene TRBJ1-2; TRBD1 matches 8 bases. After removal of 2 bases from V and 4 bases from J, the junction contained 9 bases not matched to a gene. The length of the CDR3 is 16 residues. Germline V gene data show CDR1 as MGHRA and CDR2 as YSYEKL. CDR3 region: CASSQPRQGLTYGYTF. Here the CDR3 DNA reads TGCGCCAGCAGCCAACCGAGACAGGGGTTAACCTATGGCTACACCTTC.

This sequence joins TRBV28 and TRBJ1-2; D is undetermined. The CDR3 is 13 amino acids. V gave up 3 bases and J gave up 4 bases, with 9 bases separating them. Germline assignment: CDR1 MDHEN and CDR2 SYDVKM. The CDR3 DNA reads TGTGCCAGCAGTTTTCAGATTTTCTATGGCTACACCTTC. It is translated as CASSFQIFYGYTF.

V gene TRBV6-5 combines with J gene TRBJ2-7; D may be TRBD1 (6 bases). CDR3 size: 13 residues. The germline CDR1 and CDR2 sequences are MNHEY and SVGAGI. V was clipped by 6 bases and J by 0 bases, with 9 bases between them. In nucleotides, the CDR3 is TGTGCCAGCAGGGACAGCCTCTCCTACGAGCAGTACTTC. Translating gives CASRDSLSYEQYF.

The chain carries TRBV28 and TRBJ2-3, with 13 bases identical to TRBD2. The germline V gene encodes CDR1 MDHEN and CDR2 SYDVKM. The CDR3 is 16 residues long. V lost 4 bases to trimming and J lost 2 bases; unmatched junction nucleotides: 3. The CDR3 sequence is CASSSLAGGATDTQYF. The CDR3 DNA sequence: TGTGCCAGCAGTTCACTAGCGGGGGGGGCCACAGATACGCAGTATTTT. Looking up the rest from reference TRBV28 and TRBJ2-3 gives the full variable domain: DVKVTQSSRYLVKRTGEKVFLECVQDMDHENMFWYRQDPGLGLRLIYFSYDVKMKEKGDIPEGYSVSREKKERFSLILESASTNQTSMYLCASSSLAGGATDTQYFGPGTRLTVL.

The CDR3 DNA is TGCGCCAGCAGCGTAACCGGGACAGGGGCTAGACAGCCCCAGCATTTT. Translated: CASSVTGTGARQPQHF. The V and J genes are TRBV5-1 and TRBJ1-5; TRBD1 matches 10 bases. Germline V gives CDR1 SGHRS, CDR2 YFSETQ. With V trimmed by 4 bases and J by 7 bases, 11 bases remained unmatched. CDR3 length: 16 residues.